The clone carrying this T cell receptor (beta chain) was detected ten times or more. The data are from a study of blood T cell repertoires in COVID-19. Study-wide context: Samples came from the United States, Italy and Spain, spanning acute and convalescent COVID-19. In each case, the material was cDNA or gDNA derived from T cells, B-cell-depleted T cells, or PBMCs.

The CDR3 has 13 residues. Trimming cost V 0 bases and J 3 bases, with 6 bases left between them. The germline gives CDR1 SGDLS, CDR2 YYNGEE. Methods used by the authors: Amplifying reference gene primers gave estimates of nucleated cell counts. TCRdb's copy holds only in-frame clones and misses some; the assay was immunoSEQ multiplex PCR. V and J calls and clone size follow that table, whereas D and trimming were derived from the DNA. The sample has fewer than 350,000 clones; 80% to 85% are singletons. This clonotype was sampled from a woman aged 60 to 75 with active or convalescent COVID-19. Sequencing was carried out using peripheral blood. This chain uses TRBV9 with TRBJ2-5; D not resolved. CDR3 in amino acids: CASSVGLEETQYF. The CDR3 nucleotides are TGTGCCAGCAGCGTAGGTCTAGAAGAGACCCAGTACTTC.